This T cell receptor (beta chain) was sequenced in a study of Graves' ophthalmopathy and Graves' hyperthyroidism. Broader study findings: Among thyroid clonotypes expanded above 0.001 frequency, most also appeared in blood.

This clonotype was recorded at least ten times. Its antigen is as yet unknown. If patients had other autoimmune diseases, uncontrolled infections, pregnancy or lactation, they were excluded. As the starting material, more than 7.5 ml of fresh peripheral blood yielded the PBMCs. The CDR3 is made up of 13 amino acids. The germline CDR1 and CDR2 sequences are SQVTM and ANQGSEA. Trimming left V 4 bases short and J 0 bases short, with 9 bases between. The study amplified TCR beta CDR3 regions using RNA transcripts. First-round RT-PCR relied on HTBI primers, and a second-round multiplex PCR came next. Each CDR3 protein is one row after TCRdb ran MiXCR on the multiplex PCR reads. Here the sample spans 150,000 to 200,000 distinct CDR3 sequences, over 35% being singletons.

This TCR was recovered from a middle-aged woman with Graves' ophthalmopathy. The specimen sequenced was peripheral blood. The V and J genes are TRBV29-1 and TRBJ1-2; D remains unclear. In nucleotides, the CDR3 is TGCAGCGTTGTTCACAGTACTAACTATGGCTACACCTTC. It is translated as CSVVHSTNYGYTF.